Below are 27 T cell receptor beta chains sequenced from a single sample in a study of T cell responses to AZD1222 COVID-19 vaccine. Libraries were prepared by immunoSEQ multiplex PCR; TCRdb keeps only in-frame clonotypes and omits some of them. The sample includes around 130,000 clones, over 75% of them seen just once. The specimen was peripheral blood, collected 28 days after the second AZD1222 dose. These receptors were taken from an adult who received the AZD1222 COVID-19 vaccine.

The genes are TRBV4-2 and TRBJ2-6; D could derive from TRBD1 or TRBD2 (6 bases each). The CDR3 is made up of 18 amino acids. Per germline, CDR1 LGHNA and CDR2 YNFKEQ. Trimming removed 0 bases at V and 4 bases at J, with 16 bases between. CDR3 residues: CASSQDQGRGAGANVLTF. CDR3 DNA: TGTGCCAGCAGCCAAGATCAGGGGCGGGGAGCCGGGGCCAACGTCCTGACTTTC.

The chain is built from TRBV28 and TRBJ1-5; TRBD1 is a possible D gene (5 bases). Germline CDR1 reads MDHEN; CDR2 reads SYDVKM. V shed 5 bases and J shed 3 bases, with 17 bases lying between them. The CDR3 is 16 amino acids. CDR3 residues: CASSLLRGTHNQPQHF. CDR3 in DNA: TGTGCCAGCAGTCTCCTCCGTGGGACCCACAATCAGCCCCAGCATTTT.

This chain joins TRBV5-1 and TRBJ1-1, with D perhaps TRBD1 (6 bases). The germline gives CDR1 SGHRS, CDR2 YFSETQ. The germline V and J ends were trimmed by 6 bases and 2 bases, with 14 bases remaining between them. There are 14 residues in the CDR3. CDR3 protein: CASTQGGGNTEAFF. The CDR3 DNA is TGCGCCAGCACCCAAGGGGGGGGTAACACTGAAGCTTTCTTT.

V and J are TRBV5-6 and TRBJ1-2; 9 bases are a match to TRBD1. Germline trimming cut 2 bases from V and 5 bases from J; bases unmatched to any gene: 10. CDR1 and CDR2 (germline): SGHDT, YYEEEE. CDR3 length equals 16 residues. CDR3 residues: CASSLKGQGLRYGYTF. As DNA, the CDR3 is TGTGCCAGCAGCTTAAAGGGACAGGGCCTTCGGTATGGCTACACCTTC. Combining the CDR3 with reference TRBV5-6 and TRBJ1-2 gives the whole variable domain DAGVTQSPTHLIKTRGQQVTLRCSPKSGHDTVSWYQQALGQGPQFIFQYYEEEERQRGNFPDRFSGHQFPNYSSELNVNALLLGDSALYLCASSLKGQGLRYGYTFGSGTRLTVV.

The gene calls are TRBV11-2 and TRBJ1-4, with 9 bases lining up with TRBD1. After removal of 5 bases from V and 7 bases from J, the junction contained 8 bases not matched to a gene. CDR3 length: 15 amino acids. The germline V gene encodes CDR1 SGHAT and CDR2 FQNNGV. The CDR3 region has the DNA TGTGCCAGCAGCGCACAGGGGGCGGCATCTGAAAAACTGTTTTTT. Protein product: CASSAQGAASEKLFF.

This chain uses TRBV20-1 with TRBJ2-7; D possibly matches TRBD1 or TRBD2 (6 bases each). CDR1 is DFQATT and CDR2 is SNEGSKA in the germline V gene (reference sequence). Trimming stripped 3 bases from V and 8 bases from J, with 17 bases between. The CDR3 is made up of 13 amino acids. CDR3 amino acids: CSASYRTGGQQYF. The CDR3 coding sequence is TGCAGTGCTAGTTACAGGACCGGGGGCCAGCAGTACTTC.

This chain uses TRBV7-2 with TRBJ2-3; TRBD2 aligns across 12 bases. The germline CDR1 and CDR2 sequences are SGHTA and FQGNSA. The CDR3 runs to 17 residues. The V segment lost 2 bases and the J segment 3 bases; nucleotides outside the gene matches: 6. The CDR3 DNA sequence: TGTGCCAGCAGCTTACCTAGCGGGGGGGCCAGGACAGATACGCAGTATTTT. It is translated as CASSLPSGGARTDTQYF.

The chain has TRBV12-3 or TRBV12-4 and TRBJ1-1; D not certain. V was clipped by 5 bases and J by 6 bases, with 10 bases between them. CDR3 length: 12 amino acids. The CDR3: CASSRLVAEAFF. CDR3 sequence (DNA): TGTGCCAGCAGTAGACTTGTAGCTGAAGCTTTCTTT.

The rearrangement links TRBV6-5 to TRBJ1-5; 7 bases are shared with TRBD1. V lost 4 bases, J lost 1 base, and 4 bases stayed unmatched. Germline assignment: CDR1 MNHEY and CDR2 SVGAGI. The CDR3 runs 15 residues. In DNA, the CDR3 is TGTGCCAGCAGTTTGACAGGGAGGAGCAATCAGCCCCAGCATTTT. As protein: CASSLTGRSNQPQHF.

This chain links TRBV5-1 with TRBJ1-2; 9 bases are a match to TRBD1. There are 15 residues in the CDR3. Germline-derived CDR1 and CDR2 are SGHRS and YFSETQ. Germline trimming cut 1 base from V and 4 bases from J; bases unmatched to any gene: 5. This CDR3 reads CASSLSGTGSYGYTF. Here the CDR3 DNA reads TGCGCCAGCAGCTTGTCCGGGACAGGGAGCTATGGCTACACCTTC.

The rearrangement uses TRBV7-8 and TRBJ2-3, with D perhaps TRBD2 (6 bases). This CDR3 spans 14 amino acids. Trimming shortened V by 0 bases and J by 6 bases, and 10 bases separated the two germline ends. CDR1 is SGHVS, CDR2 FQNEAQ, per germline. In nucleotides, the CDR3 is TGTGCCAGCAGCTTAGCCCGGAGGGGCGATACGCAGTATTTT. Its translation is CASSLARRGDTQYF.

This clone was seen only once. The chain is built from TRBV6-5 and TRBJ1-1; no clear D. Trimming pared 7 bases from V and 3 bases from J, leaving 15 bases between. This CDR3 has 14 amino acids. CDR1 and CDR2 from the germline V gene are MNHEY and SVGAGI. The CDR3 loop reads CASIQVIGYTEAFF. DNA of the CDR3: TGTGCCAGCATTCAGGTGATCGGGTACACTGAAGCTTTCTTT.

To note about this clone: A junction boundary mismatches the germline segment, possibly from a read error. This rearrangement joins TRBV12-3 or TRBV12-4 to TRBJ2-7; 8 bases align to TRBD2. The CDR3 is made up of 13 amino acids. CDR3 nucleotide sequence: TGTGCCAGCAGTGTAGCGGGGCCCTACGAGCAGTACTTC. Protein sequence: CASSVAGPYEQYF.

The chain has TRBV7-2 and TRBJ1-3; D gene unclear. CDR3 length: 12 residues. CDR1 and CDR2 from the germline V gene are SGHTA and FQGNSA. Trimming pared 1 base from V and 10 bases from J, leaving 8 bases between. CDR3 amino acids: CASSLEGYTIYF. The CDR3 nucleotides read TGTGCCAGCAGCTTAGAAGGGTATACCATATATTTT.

This clone appeared a single time. The rearrangement uses TRBV11-3 and TRBJ1-1; possible D gene TRBD1, 5 bases. The V gene lost 6 bases and the J gene lost 4 bases, with 15 bases spanning the gap. The length of the CDR3 is 14 residues. CDR1 is SGHNT, CDR2 YENEEA, per germline. CDR3 in amino acids: CASSSRDGGTEAFF. The CDR3 region has the DNA TGTGCCAGCAGTTCAAGGGACGGGGGCACTGAAGCTTTCTTT.

The V and J genes are TRBV10-1 and TRBJ2-3, with TRBD2 matching 8 bases. V dropped 3 bases and J dropped 5; count of bases not matched to a gene: 13. From germline, CDR1 is WNHNN and CDR2 SYGVQD (reference sequence). The CDR3 totals 17 residues. CDR3 DNA: TGCGCCAGCAGTGATGGACGGGAGGGCATAGAGGGAGATACGCAGTATTTT. It specifies CASSDGREGIEGDTQYF.

V gene TRBV18 combines with J gene TRBJ1-1; 8 bases fit TRBD1. Per germline, CDR1 KGHSH and CDR2 LQKENI. This CDR3 comprises 14 residues. The V and J ends lost 4 bases and 5 bases, in that order; junction bases with no gene match: 6. CDR3 region: CASSRGQGGTEAFF. DNA of the CDR3: TGTGCCAGCTCACGTGGACAGGGAGGGACTGAAGCTTTCTTT.

This rearrangement joins TRBV5-6 to TRBJ2-3, with 8 positions matching TRBD1. V lost 3 bases and J lost 7; bases outside the gene matches: 7. CDR3 length: 14 residues. CDR1 and CDR2 (germline): SGHDT, YYEEEE. The CDR3 DNA is TGTGCCAGCAGCTCCGGACAGGGCAGATATACGCAGTATTTT. This encodes CASSSGQGRYTQYF.

This chain connects TRBV6-1 to TRBJ1-1; TRBD1 matches at 10 bases. The CDR3 has 18 amino acids. Unmatched junction bases numbered 14, after V lost 1 base and J lost 6 bases. From germline, CDR1 is MNHNS and CDR2 SASEGT. CDR3 residues: CASSEGPWTGGVLPEAFF. Here the CDR3 DNA reads TGTGCCAGCAGTGAAGGACCCTGGACAGGGGGGGTTCTCCCTGAAGCTTTCTTT.

The V gene is TRBV6-4, the J gene TRBJ2-1, with D maybe TRBD2 (5 bases). The germline V gene encodes CDR1 MRHNA and CDR2 SNTAGT. The germline V and J ends were trimmed by 5 bases and 2 bases, with 13 bases remaining between them. The CDR3 sequence is 15 residues long. The CDR3 bases are TGTGCCAGCAGTCGGGAACCACCACCCTACAATGAGCAGTTCTTC. Its translation: CASSREPPPYNEQFF.

This clone appeared once. V and J are TRBV2 and TRBJ1-6; D remains ambiguous. Trimming took off 5 bases at V and 6 bases at J, with 8 bases between the two ends. The CDR3 is made up of 13 amino acids. From germline, CDR1 is SNHLY and CDR2 FYNNEI. CDR3 residues: CASSPWRNSPLHF. The CDR3 DNA reads as TGTGCCAGCAGTCCCTGGCGTAATTCACCCCTCCACTTT.

J is TRBJ1-4 and V is TRBV28; 12 bases map to TRBD1. The V gene's germline CDR1 is MDHEN and CDR2 SYDVKM. V shed 5 bases and J 14 bases; nucleotides not matched to a gene: 18. The CDR3 has 17 amino acids. The CDR3 bases are TGTGCCAGCAGTGCCCTCAGACCGGGACAGGGGGCTACAGGCCTGTTTTTT. It specifies CASSALRPGQGATGLFF.

In this sample, this clone turned up a few times. This chain's CDR3 is CASSSSPLDEQYF. CDR3 in DNA: TGTGCCAGCAGCTCATCGCCCCTGGACGAGCAGTACTTC. The J gene is TRBJ2-7, the V gene TRBV9; D unresolved. The germline CDR1 and CDR2 sequences are SGDLS and YYNGEE. The CDR3 is made up of 13 amino acids. Trimming removed 4 bases at V and 5 bases at J, with 13 bases between.

The J gene is TRBJ2-7, the V gene TRBV24-1; D could derive from TRBD1 or TRBD2 (5 bases each). Looked up from germline, CDR1 is KGHDR and CDR2 is SFDVKD. Trimming cost V 4 bases and J 6 bases, with 15 bases left between them. This CDR3 is built from 14 residues. CDR3 nucleotides: TGTGCCACCAGTGACACCGGGACGACCGGCGAGCAGTACTTC. Its protein is CATSDTGTTGEQYF.

The gene calls are TRBV19 and TRBJ1-5; 9 nucleotides line up with TRBD1. The junction had 8 bases not matched to a gene; V was cut back by 6 bases and J by 5 bases. Germline lookup yields CDR1 LNHDA and CDR2 SQIVND (reference sequence). This CDR3 is built from 15 residues. CDR3 sequence (DNA): TGTGCCAGTAGCGTTACGGGACAGGGACATCAGCCCCAGCATTTT. Protein product: CASSVTGQGHQPQHF.

The rearrangement uses TRBV6-1 and TRBJ1-1; TRBD1 agrees at 7 bases. CDR1 MNHNS and CDR2 SASEGT come from the germline V gene. CDR3 length equals 14 residues. V dropped 3 bases and J dropped 5; count of bases not matched to a gene: 6. The CDR3 region has the DNA TGTGCCAGCAGTGAGATTCAGGGGGAAACTGAAGCTTTCTTT. Protein sequence: CASSEIQGETEAFF.

This clone was observed once. V gene TRBV12-3 or TRBV12-4 combines with J gene TRBJ1-1, with D possibly TRBD1 on 5 matching bases. The V end lost 3 bases, the J end lost 5 bases, and 10 bases lay between the germline ends. CDR3 length: 13 residues. CDR3 protein: CASSFSGRTEAFF. The CDR3 DNA sequence: TGTGCCAGCAGTTTCTCAGGGAGGACTGAAGCTTTCTTT.